This T cell receptor beta chain was documented in a study of T cell repertoires in ileal Crohn's disease. Looking at the study overall: Every patient was operated on for stricturing (roughly 60%) or penetrating (about 39%) complications. Postoperative therapy was given to about half: fewer than 14 thiopurines, around 17 anti-TNF agents.

This clone appeared a few times. Method: immunoSEQ multiplex PCR; TCRdb's copy keeps in-frame clones and lacks some. The sample lists roughly 8,500 clones, around 79% occurring once. This CDR3 has 13 residues. Germline CDR1 reads SGHTA; CDR2 reads FQGNSA. Trimming pared 1 base from V and 6 bases from J, leaving 4 bases between. Time point specified: neoterminal ileum biopsy at postoperative endoscopy, about 6 months after surgery. This chain joins TRBV7-2 and TRBJ2-6; the D is unclear. What was sequenced was ileal tissue. This sequence was found in an adult with Crohn's disease. This CDR3 reads CASSLVLANVLTF. CDR3 coding DNA: TGTGCCAGCAGCTTAGTTCTGGCCAACGTCCTGACTTTC.